The T cell receptor (beta chain) under discussion was sequenced for a study of shared clonotypes between healthy human individuals. Turning to the study itself: There were three CD4 naive, three CD4 memory, two CD8 naive and one CD8 memory plates per donor. Study-wide findings and caveats: Around 5% was the fraction of naive CD4 clonotypes found shared across a few donors.

The test was conducted at deep level. Replicate sorted-subset PCRs were loaded with around 0.2 ug DNA, 25,000 to 30,000 T cell genomes. This table comes from immunoSEQ multiplex PCR, and its TCRdb copy is limited to in-frame clones, with some not included. The table records some 87,000 clones, almost 70% of them present only once. With regard to this clone: What it binds is unknown.

This CDR3 region has 14 residues. Germline values: CDR1 MNHEY, CDR2 SVGAGI. J lost 0 bases, V lost 5 bases, and 4 bases had no gene match. The genes are TRBV6-5 and TRBJ2-7; 7 bases are shared with TRBD2. The receptor's source is a man aged 30-40 years in good health. The sequencing input was memory CD8+ T cells sorted from blood. Subset defined: CD45RO+ cells pooled with CCR7-negative TemRA cells. CDR3 in amino acids: CASSRAGPSYEQYF. The CDR3 DNA sequence: TGTGCCAGCAGTAGAGCGGGGCCCTCCTACGAGCAGTACTTC.